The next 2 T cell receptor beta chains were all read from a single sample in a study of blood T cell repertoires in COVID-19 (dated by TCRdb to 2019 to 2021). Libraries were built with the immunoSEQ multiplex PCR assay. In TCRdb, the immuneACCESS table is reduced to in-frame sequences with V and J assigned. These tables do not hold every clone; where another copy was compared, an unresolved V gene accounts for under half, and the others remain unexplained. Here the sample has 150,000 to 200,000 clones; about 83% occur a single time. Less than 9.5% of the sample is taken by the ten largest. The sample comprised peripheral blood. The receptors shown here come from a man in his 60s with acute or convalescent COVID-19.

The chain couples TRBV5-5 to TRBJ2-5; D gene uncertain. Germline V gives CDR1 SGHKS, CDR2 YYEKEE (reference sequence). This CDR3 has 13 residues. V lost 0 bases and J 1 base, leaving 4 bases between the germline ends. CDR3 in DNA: TGTGCCAGCAGCTTGGACAGCCAAGAGACCCAGTACTTC. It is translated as CASSLDSQETQYF.

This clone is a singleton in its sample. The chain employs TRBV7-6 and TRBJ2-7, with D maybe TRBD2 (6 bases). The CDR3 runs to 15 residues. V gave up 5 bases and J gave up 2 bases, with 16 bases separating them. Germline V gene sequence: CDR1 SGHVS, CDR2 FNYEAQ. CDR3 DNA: TGTGCCAGCAGCGAGGCGGCGGGAAAGACCTACGAGCAGTACTTC. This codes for CASSEAAGKTYEQYF.